This is a list of T cell receptor beta chains from one sample in a study of identical twins. TCRdb re-analysed the 5' RACE reads in MiXCR, keeping a single row per CDR3 protein. The table records some 1,600,000 distinct CDR3 sequences, about 30% of them present only once. The sample taken for sequencing was cord blood. These TCRs come from a newborn girl in good health. The CDR3 runs from the conserved cysteine through the conserved F or W. The D gene is left open where the match is weak. Size is omitted from some rows. Given values are once, few, many or a class for expanded clones.

J gene,clone size,D gene,V gene,CDR3 DNA,CDR3 protein
TRBJ2-1,-,-,TRBV12-3/TRBV12-4,TGTGCCAGCAGTTTTGAGGGGGGACCCTACAATGAGCAGTTCTTC,CASSFEGGPYNEQFF
TRBJ2-1,-,-,TRBV10-3,TGTGCCATCAGGGTCTCCTACGAGCAGTTCTTC,CAIRVSYEQFF
TRBJ2-4,-,-,TRBV4-1,TGCGCCAGCAGCCCACAGGTTACGGTAGCCAAAAACATTCAGTACTTC,CASSPQVTVAKNIQYF
TRBJ2-7,many,TRBD2,TRBV2,TGTGCCAGCACCGGCGGGAGCTCCTACGAGCAGTACTTC,CASTGGSSYEQYF
TRBJ2-7,once,TRBD2,TRBV7-2,TGTGCCAGCAGCTCACAGCGGGGGGTATACGAGCAGTACTTC,CASSSQRGVYEQYF
TRBJ2-5,many,TRBD1,TRBV6-1,TGTGCCAGCAGAATTACAGGGGCTCAAGAGACCCAGTACTTC,CASRITGAQETQYF
TRBJ2-5,-,-,TRBV20-1,TGCAGTGCAAAGGCTACAGGGTGGGAGACCCAGTACTTC,CSAKATGWETQYF
TRBJ2-1,-,TRBD2,TRBV20-1,TGCAGTGCTAGAGGGGGACTAGGGCGAGTCTACAATGAGCAGTTCTTC,CSARGGLGRVYNEQFF
TRBJ2-7,-,TRBD2,TRBV12-3/TRBV12-4,TGTGCCAGCAGTTTAGCGCTGGTAGCGGGAGCCTACGAGCAGTACTTC,CASSLALVAGAYEQYF
TRBJ1-5,-,TRBD1,TRBV20-1,TGCAGTGCTAGAGAAACCACAGGGGGCCGCTTTAGCAATCAGCCCCAGCATTTT,CSARETTGGRFSNQPQHF
TRBJ2-1,few,-,TRBV4-1,TGCGCCAGCAGCATACCTCCGGGACGACTACACTACAATGAGCAGTTCTTC,CASSIPPGRLHYNEQFF
TRBJ1-4,-,-,TRBV20-1,TGCAGTGCTAGTCCTCAGAAGGGACCTGAAAAACTGTTTTTT,CSASPQKGPEKLFF
TRBJ2-7,few,-,TRBV6-2/TRBV6-3,TGTGCCAGCAGCCGGTCAGGTTCCTTCTCCTACGAGCAGTACTTC,CASSRSGSFSYEQYF
TRBJ1-4,few,TRBD1,TRBV12-3/TRBV12-4,TGTGCCAGCAGTCCCGGGACAGCCTTTAATGAAAAACTGTTTTTT,CASSPGTAFNEKLFF
TRBJ1-2,-,-,TRBV14,TGTGCCAGCAGCCAAGGGCGACGGAATCTTAACTATGGCTACACCTTC,CASSQGRRNLNYGYTF
TRBJ2-7,-,-,TRBV7-2,TGTGCCAGCAGCCCGCCGAACGGGAAGACCTACGAGCAGTACTTC,CASSPPNGKTYEQYF
TRBJ1-2,-,-,TRBV6-2/TRBV6-3,TGTGCCAGCAGCCTACCGAGAGGGCAGGGCTATGGCTACACCTTC,CASSLPRGQGYGYTF
TRBJ2-5,-,-,TRBV9,TGTGCCAGCAGCGTAGAGAGGGTCCCCCAGTACTTC,CASSVERVPQYF
TRBJ2-2,-,-,TRBV6-4,TGTGCCAGCAGTGGAGGGGCTGTGACCGGGGAGCTGTTTTTT,CASSGGAVTGELFF
TRBJ2-7,-,-,TRBV25-1,TGTGCCAGCAGTGCCGCTGGTGTGTACGGGGTCTACGAGCAGTACTTC,CASSAAGVYGVYEQYF
TRBJ2-3,-,TRBD2,TRBV12-3/TRBV12-4,TGTGCCAGCAGTTTAGGGGGACTAGCGGGAGGAAGCTTAGCAGATGCGCAGTATTTT,CASSLGGLAGGSLADAQYF
TRBJ2-5,few,-,TRBV9,TGTGCCAGCAATCGGGGGAGGGAGACCCAGTACTTC,CASNRGRETQYF
TRBJ2-3,few,-,TRBV10-3,TGTGCCATCAGTGAGTCGGGGGAGGGCACAGATACGCAGTATTTT,CAISESGEGTDTQYF
TRBJ2-7,many,TRBD2,TRBV20-1,TGCAGTGCTAGTCCACTAGCGGACACCTACGAGCAGTACTTC,CSASPLADTYEQYF
TRBJ2-2,-,TRBD2,TRBV12-3/TRBV12-4,TGTGCCAGCAGTTTAGTTATACCGGGACTAGGGGACACCGGGGAGCTGTTTTTT,CASSLVIPGLGDTGELFF
TRBJ1-3,-,-,TRBV5-5,TGTGCCAGCAGCACCGACACCTCTGGAAACACCATATATTTT,CASSTDTSGNTIYF
TRBJ2-5,few,-,TRBV4-2,TGTGCCAGCAGCCAGCCAAAGAAGACCCAGTACTTC,CASSQPKKTQYF
TRBJ2-1,-,TRBD1,TRBV7-9,TGTGCCAGCAGTCAATTCAGCACAGGGGGCAATGAGCAGTTCTTC,CASSQFSTGGNEQFF
TRBJ2-7,few,TRBD1,TRBV7-8,TGTGCCAGCAGCTTGGCCTTACAGGGGAAAGAGCAGTACTTC,CASSLALQGKEQYF
TRBJ1-1,-,-,TRBV29-1,TGCAGCGTTGAGAACAGGGCCCAAGCTTTCTTT,CSVENRAQAFF
TRBJ2-1,-,TRBD1,TRBV6-5,TGTGCCAGCAGTTACTCGAGCTGGGACAGGGGGCTGTTCAATGAGCAGTTCTTC,CASSYSSWDRGLFNEQFF
TRBJ2-3,few,TRBD2,TRBV20-1,TGCAGTGCTGCAAGACTAGCGGCTAGCACAGATACGCAGTATTTT,CSAARLAASTDTQYF